This passage covers 6 T cell receptor beta chains from one sample sequenced in a study of shared clonotypes between healthy human individuals (TCRdb year 2020). Receptor libraries were prepared by the immunoSEQ multiplex PCR assay. TCRdb limited this immuneACCESS table to in-frame rearrangements with V and J called. A share of clones is missing; checked studies link under half to unresolved V genes, and the rest is unexplained. The sample contains around 700,000 clones, 72% of them found a single time. The ten top clones hold about 2% of the sample. The sequenced sample consisted of memory CD4+ T cells sorted from blood. In the paper's terms, the cell subset or site label means: CD45RA-negative fraction. These receptors were obtained from a woman in her twenties or thirties in good health.

The rearrangement links TRBV6-5 to TRBJ1-2; 8 positions agree with TRBD1. The CDR3 has 13 residues. J was trimmed by 7 bases and V by 6 bases; bases with no gene match: 7. Germline CDR1 is MNHEY and CDR2 is SVGAGI. CDR3 residues: CASSYQGAGGYTF. The CDR3 nucleotides are TGTGCCAGCAGCTACCAGGGGGCGGGTGGCTACACCTTC.

This rearrangement joins TRBV28 to TRBJ1-5, with D uncertain. The CDR3 spans 14 residues. V was cut by 6 bases and J by 4 bases, with 13 bases left in between. The germline gives CDR1 MDHEN, CDR2 SYDVKM. DNA for the CDR3: TGTGCCAGCAGCGGAAGCTTGGGGAATCAGCCCCAGCATTTT. Translating gives CASSGSLGNQPQHF.

J is TRBJ1-5 and V is TRBV4-2; D is unclear. CDR3 length: 17 residues. Trimming took 1 base from V and 5 from J, leaving 18 bases between them. CDR1 and CDR2 (germline): LGHNA, YNFKEQ. CDR3 loop: CASSQVGLKGGDQPQHF. CDR3 nucleotides: TGTGCCAGCAGCCAAGTTGGGTTAAAGGGTGGGGATCAGCCCCAGCATTTT.

For this clone: It differs at one base from a far larger clone, so likely a read error. This same CDR3 is encoded by further DNA sequences in the sample. V usage is TRBV11-2 and J usage is TRBJ1-1; D is perhaps TRBD1 (5 bases). The CDR3 covers 13 residues. Germline CDR1 and CDR2: SGHAT and FQNNGV. V lost 1 base to trimming and J lost 3 bases, with 6 bases between them. CDR3 loop: CASSLVGDTEAFF. As DNA, the CDR3 is TGTGCCAGCAGCTTAGTGGGGGACACTGAAGCTTTCTTT.

The chain uses TRBV18 and TRBJ2-7, with a weak D call TRBD1 (6 bases). The CDR3 consists of 13 residues. The germline V and J ends were trimmed by 2 bases and 7 bases, with 12 bases remaining between them. The germline V gene encodes CDR1 KGHSH and CDR2 LQKENI. CDR3: CASSPRVQGEQYF. Written as DNA, the CDR3 is TGTGCCAGCTCACCAAGGGTACAGGGTGAGCAGTACTTC.

Only a few counts were recorded for this clone. CDR3 sequence reads: CSVEDPGENYGYTF. The DNA for the CDR3 is TGCAGCGTTGAAGATCCGGGAGAGAACTATGGCTACACCTTC. The chain links TRBV29-1 to TRBJ1-2; D is unclear. CDR1 and CDR2 from the germline V gene are SQVTM and ANQGSEA. V was shortened by 0 bases and J by 2 bases, with 10 bases between the two germline ends. This CDR3 contains 14 residues.